One and the same sample provided the 9 T cell receptor beta chains below, sequenced in a study of human T cells and chemical hapten exposure. TCRdb analysed the RACE reads with MiXCR anew, one entry per CDR3 protein. The data contain roughly 43,000 distinct CDR3 sequences, 3% to 4.5% of them singletons. Time point defined: healthy volunteer bleed at 6 weeks. The total RNA was obtained from whole blood that was not fractionated. Sequences were obtained from whole blood. These receptors were collected from a human donor in good health. Some clones in this sample may be carry-over from other donors' samples.

This clonotype was found many times. The chain couples TRBV4-2 to TRBJ2-3; TRBD2 aligns across 10 bases. V trimming: 0 bases; J trimming: 5 bases; junction bases outside the gene matches: 8. This CDR3 is built from 17 residues. The germline gives CDR1 LGHNA, CDR2 YNFKEQ. The CDR3 DNA is TGTGCCAGCAGCCAAGAGTCTCAGCGGGAGGGTTTAGATACGCAGTATTTT. Amino acids: CASSQESQREGLDTQYF.

This clonotype was recorded a few times. The chain uses TRBV5-4 and TRBJ1-2; D is perhaps TRBD1 (5 bases). With 1 base removed from V and 8 bases from J, the gap between germline ends came to 12 bases. CDR3 length: 13 residues. CDR1 is SGHNT, CDR2 YYREEE, per germline (reference sequence). In DNA, the CDR3 is TGTGCCAGCAGCTTGATAGGCAGGGACGGCTACACCTTC. Protein: CASSLIGRDGYTF.

In this sample, this clonotype turned up a few times. The chain has TRBV15 and TRBJ2-2, with a possible D match to TRBD2 (5 bases). Trimming took off 7 bases at V and 5 bases at J, with 8 bases between the two ends. The CDR3 contains 12 residues. From germline, CDR1 is LNHNV and CDR2 YYDKDF (reference sequence). Here the CDR3 DNA reads TGTGCCACCACGGGAATAACCGGGGAGCTGTTTTTT. The encoded protein is CATTGITGELFF.

This clonotype occurred a few times. The rearrangement joins TRBV19 to TRBJ2-7; D is undetermined. Germline values: CDR1 LNHDA, CDR2 SQIVND (reference sequence). Trimming took 3 bases from V and 2 from J, leaving 8 bases between them. The CDR3 spans 13 residues. CDR3 nucleotides: TGTGCCAGTAGTATTCGACACACCTACGAGCAGTACTTC. Encoded protein: CASSIRHTYEQYF. Variable domain in full (rest from reference TRBV19 and TRBJ2-7): DGGITQSPKYLFRKEGQNVTLSCEQNLNHDAMYWYRQDPGQGLRLIYYSQIVNDFQKGDIAEGYSVSREKKESFPLTVTSAQKNPTAFYLCASSIRHTYEQYFGPGTRLTVT.

The chain couples TRBV18 to TRBJ2-3; 8 bases agree with TRBD1. V lost 3 bases and J lost 9; bases outside the gene matches: 11. Germline CDR1 KGHSH, CDR2 LQKENI. CDR3 length: 15 amino acids. The CDR3: CASSPELTRQGTQYF. The CDR3 coding sequence is TGTGCCAGCTCACCTGAACTCACCAGACAGGGGACGCAGTATTTT.

The chain employs TRBV20-1 and TRBJ1-1, with 8 bases that match TRBD1. J was trimmed by 0 bases and V by 3 bases; bases with no gene match: 18. The germline CDR1 and CDR2 sequences are DFQATT and SNEGSKA (reference sequence). CDR3 length equals 19 residues. CDR3 nucleotides: TGCAGTGCTAGGCCTACCCCGGGACAGGAGCATTCCATGAACACTGAAGCTTTCTTT. Translated, it gives CSARPTPGQEHSMNTEAFF.

This clonotype was seen more than once but under ten times. The chain recombines TRBV7-8 with TRBJ1-1; D gene unclear. The CDR3 covers 11 residues. The V end was cut by 2 bases, the J end by 6 bases, with 4 bases between. CDR1 and CDR2 (germline): SGHVS, FQNEAQ. The CDR3 loop reads CASSLISEAFF. CDR3 bases: TGTGCCAGCAGCTTAATCTCTGAAGCTTTCTTT.

In its sample, this clonotype was seen a few times. J is TRBJ2-5 and V is TRBV6-5; 12 bases are shared with TRBD2. This CDR3 has 15 amino acids. V trimming: 7 bases; J trimming: 4 bases; junction bases outside the gene matches: 7. The germline V gene has CDR1 MNHEY and CDR2 SVGAGI. The CDR3 nucleotides read TGTGCCAGCACCCTAGCGGGAGGGCCCACAGAGACCCAGTACTTC. Protein: CASTLAGGPTETQYF.

This clonotype was observed many times. The chain has TRBV12-3 or TRBV12-4 and TRBJ2-1, with a tentative D call TRBD2 (6 bases). V lost 2 bases, J lost 12 bases, and 14 bases lay in between. The CDR3 is made up of 13 amino acids. The CDR3 bases are TGTGCCAGCAGTTTACAGGTCGGGGGAACGCAGTTCTTC. It yields the protein CASSLQVGGTQFF.